This TCR beta chain emerged from a study of Graves' ophthalmopathy and Graves' hyperthyroidism. Study-level background: Peripheral blood was obtained at first diagnosis, ahead of any treatment.

Trimming took off 6 bases at V and 0 bases at J, with 6 bases between the two ends. The germline CDR1 and CDR2 sequences are MNHEY and SMNVEV (reference sequence). The CDR3 consists of 14 residues. RNA served as the template for amplifying TCR beta CDR3 regions. After a first-round RT-PCR with HTBI primers, a second-round multiplex PCR was run. TCRdb re-analysed the multiplex PCR reads in MiXCR, keeping a single row per CDR3 protein. The sample holds 650,000 to 800,000 distinct CDR3 sequences, over 40% seen once. Study results and caveats: Blood also carried most expanded thyroid clonotypes exceeding 0.001 frequency. Sensitivity of around 64% and specificity of 72% to 80% were achieved by the model that predicted ophthalmopathy progression.

Notes on this clonotype: Its antigen is undetermined.

The source material was peripheral blood. The TCR originated in an adult man with Graves' ophthalmopathy. The rearrangement uses TRBV27 and TRBJ2-6; D is unresolved. The CDR3 region is CASRSLSGANVLTF. CDR3 DNA: TGTGCCAGCAGATCCCTCTCTGGGGCCAACGTCCTGACTTTC. The full variable domain, in which reference TRBV27 and TRBJ2-6 provide the parts outside the CDR3, is EAQVTQNPRYLITVTGKKLTVTCSQNMNHEYMSWYRQDPGLGLRQIYYSMNVEVTDKGDVPEGYKVSRKEKRNFPLILESPSPNQTSLYFCASRSLSGANVLTFGAGSRLTVL.